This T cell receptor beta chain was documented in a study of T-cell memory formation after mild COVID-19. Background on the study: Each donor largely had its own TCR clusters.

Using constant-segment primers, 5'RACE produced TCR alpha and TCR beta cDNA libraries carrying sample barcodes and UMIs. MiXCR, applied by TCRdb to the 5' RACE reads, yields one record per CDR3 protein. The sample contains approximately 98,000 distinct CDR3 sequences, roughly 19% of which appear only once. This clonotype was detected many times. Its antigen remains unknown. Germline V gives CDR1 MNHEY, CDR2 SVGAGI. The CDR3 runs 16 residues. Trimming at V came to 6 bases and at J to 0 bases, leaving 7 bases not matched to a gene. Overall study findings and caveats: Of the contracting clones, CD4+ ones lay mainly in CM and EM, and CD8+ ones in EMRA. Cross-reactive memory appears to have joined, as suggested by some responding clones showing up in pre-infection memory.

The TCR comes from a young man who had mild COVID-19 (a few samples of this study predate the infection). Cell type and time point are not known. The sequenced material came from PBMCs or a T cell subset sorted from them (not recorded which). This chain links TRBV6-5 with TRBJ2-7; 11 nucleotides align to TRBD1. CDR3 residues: CASRPSGTGGSYEQYV. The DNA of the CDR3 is TGTGCCAGCAGACCTTCCGGGACAGGGGGCTCCTACGAGCAGTACGTC.